This entry is about one T cell receptor (beta chain). Germline lookup yields CDR1 SGDLS and CDR2 YYNGEE. The CDR3 covers 13 residues. The V gene lost 0 bases and the J gene lost 7 bases, with 7 bases spanning the gap. Every donor gave 9 to 10 milliliters of peripheral blood. This sample was included in a study of blood T cells in healthy people across ages. A sample-barcoded 5' primer and a J-beta primer mix were used in a second PCR of roughly 6 to 12 cycles. Using its own MiXCR run on the 5' RACE reads, TCRdb lists one record per CDR3 protein. The sample includes about 1.6 million distinct CDR3 sequences, about 31% of them seen just once.

The sequence was obtained from a woman in her 30s in good health. This chain links TRBV9 with TRBJ1-4; D is unresolved. Material for sequencing was blood. The CDR3 loop is CASSVGSGEKLFF. The CDR3 nucleotides read TGTGCCAGCAGCGTAGGGTCCGGTGAAAAACTGTTTTTT.